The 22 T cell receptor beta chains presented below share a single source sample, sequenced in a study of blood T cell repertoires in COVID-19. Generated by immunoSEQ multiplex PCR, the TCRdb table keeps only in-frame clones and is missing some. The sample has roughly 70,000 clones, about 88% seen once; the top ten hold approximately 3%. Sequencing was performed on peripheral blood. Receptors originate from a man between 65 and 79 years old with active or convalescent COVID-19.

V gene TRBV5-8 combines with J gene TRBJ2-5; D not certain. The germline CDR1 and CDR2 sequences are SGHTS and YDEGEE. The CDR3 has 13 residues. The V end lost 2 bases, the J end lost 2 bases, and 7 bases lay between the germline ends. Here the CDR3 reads CASSFSGQETQYF. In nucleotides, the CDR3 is TGTGCCAGCAGCTTTTCAGGTCAAGAGACCCAGTACTTC. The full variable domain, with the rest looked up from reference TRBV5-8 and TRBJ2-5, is EAGVTQSPTHLIKTRGQQATLRCSPISGHTSVYWYQQALGLGLQFLLWYDEGEERNRGNFPPRFSGRQFPNYSSELNVNALELEDSALYLCASSFSGQETQYFGPGTRLLVL.

CDR3 nucleotide sequence: TGTGCCAGCAGCGAGGCTACAGGGATTAGGGATGGCTACACCTTC. It specifies CASSEATGIRDGYTF. The rearrangement uses TRBV9 and TRBJ1-2; TRBD1 is a possible D gene (6 bases). V lost 3 bases, J lost 6 bases, and 18 bases lay in between. Germline V CDR1 and CDR2: SGDLS, YYNGEE. The CDR3 contains 15 residues.

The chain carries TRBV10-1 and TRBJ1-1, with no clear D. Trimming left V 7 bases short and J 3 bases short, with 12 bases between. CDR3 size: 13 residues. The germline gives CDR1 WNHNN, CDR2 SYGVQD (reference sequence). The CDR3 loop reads CASTLGVDTEAFF. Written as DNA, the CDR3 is TGCGCCAGCACCCTCGGGGTGGACACTGAAGCTTTCTTT.

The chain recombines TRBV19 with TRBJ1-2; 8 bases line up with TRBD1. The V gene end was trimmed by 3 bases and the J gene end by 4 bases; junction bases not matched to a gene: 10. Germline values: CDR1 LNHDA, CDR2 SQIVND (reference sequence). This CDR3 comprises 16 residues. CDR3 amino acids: CASSIGGQGHVYGYTF. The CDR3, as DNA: TGTGCCAGTAGTATCGGCGGACAGGGACACGTCTATGGCTACACCTTC.

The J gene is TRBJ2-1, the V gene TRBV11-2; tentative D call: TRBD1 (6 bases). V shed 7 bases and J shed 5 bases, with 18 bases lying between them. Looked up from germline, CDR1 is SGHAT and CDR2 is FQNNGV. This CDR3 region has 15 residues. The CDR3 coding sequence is TGTGCCAGCACCCAAGGGGGACCGGGGCACAATGAGCAGTTCTTC. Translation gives CASTQGGPGHNEQFF.

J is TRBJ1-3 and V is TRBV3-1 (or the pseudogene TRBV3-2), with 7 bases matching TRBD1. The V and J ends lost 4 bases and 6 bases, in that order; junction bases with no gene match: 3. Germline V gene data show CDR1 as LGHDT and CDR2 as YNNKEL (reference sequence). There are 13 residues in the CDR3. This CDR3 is CASSPTGKNTIYF. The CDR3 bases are TGTGCCAGCAGCCCGACAGGGAAAAACACCATATATTTT.

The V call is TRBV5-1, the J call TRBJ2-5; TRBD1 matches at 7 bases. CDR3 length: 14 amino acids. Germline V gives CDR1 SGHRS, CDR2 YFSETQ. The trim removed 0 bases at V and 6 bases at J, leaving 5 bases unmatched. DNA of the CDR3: TGCGCCAGCAGCTTGGGACAGGGTGGGCAGACCCAGTACTTC. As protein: CASSLGQGGQTQYF.

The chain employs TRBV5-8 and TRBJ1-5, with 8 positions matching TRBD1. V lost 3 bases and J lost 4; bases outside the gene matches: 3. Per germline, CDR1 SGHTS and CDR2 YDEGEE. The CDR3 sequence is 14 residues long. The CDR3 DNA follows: TGTGCCAGCAGCTGGGGACAGGAGAATCAGCCCCAGCATTTT. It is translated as CASSWGQENQPQHF. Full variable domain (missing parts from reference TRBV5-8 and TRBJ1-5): EAGVTQSPTHLIKTRGQQATLRCSPISGHTSVYWYQQALGLGLQFLLWYDEGEERNRGNFPPRFSGRQFPNYSSELNVNALELEDSALYLCASSWGQENQPQHFGDGTRLSIL.

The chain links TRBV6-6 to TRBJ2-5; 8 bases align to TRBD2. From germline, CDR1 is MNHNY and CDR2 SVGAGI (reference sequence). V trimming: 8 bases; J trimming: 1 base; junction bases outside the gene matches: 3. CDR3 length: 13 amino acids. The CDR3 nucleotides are TGTGCCAGCCGCGCGGGGGGCCAAGAGACCCAGTACTTC. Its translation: CASRAGGQETQYF.

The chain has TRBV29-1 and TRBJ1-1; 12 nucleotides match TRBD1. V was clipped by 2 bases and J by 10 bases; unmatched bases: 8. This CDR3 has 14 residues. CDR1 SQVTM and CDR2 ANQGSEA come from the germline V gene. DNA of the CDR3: TGCAGCGTTGAACCACCGGGACAGGGGGCGGGAGCTTTCTTT. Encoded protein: CSVEPPGQGAGAFF. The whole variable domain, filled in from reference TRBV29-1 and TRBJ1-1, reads SAVISQKPSRDICQRGTSLTIQCQVDSQVTMMFWYRQQPGQSLTLIATANQGSEATYESGFVIDKFPISRPNLTFSTLTVSNMSPEDSSIYLCSVEPPGQGAGAFFGQGTRLTVV.

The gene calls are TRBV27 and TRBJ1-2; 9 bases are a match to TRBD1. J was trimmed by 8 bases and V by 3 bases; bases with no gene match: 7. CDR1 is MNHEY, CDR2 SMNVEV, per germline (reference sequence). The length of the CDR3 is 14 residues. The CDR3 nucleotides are TGTGCCAGCAGTTTCAGGGACAGGGATGGGGGCTACACCTTC. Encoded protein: CASSFRDRDGGYTF.

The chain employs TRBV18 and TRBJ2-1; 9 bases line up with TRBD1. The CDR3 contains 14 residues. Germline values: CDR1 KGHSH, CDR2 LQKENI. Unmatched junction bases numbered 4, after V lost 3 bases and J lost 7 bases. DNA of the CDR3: TGTGCCAGCTCACCGGGACAGGGCCTAAATGAGCAGTTCTTC. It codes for CASSPGQGLNEQFF.

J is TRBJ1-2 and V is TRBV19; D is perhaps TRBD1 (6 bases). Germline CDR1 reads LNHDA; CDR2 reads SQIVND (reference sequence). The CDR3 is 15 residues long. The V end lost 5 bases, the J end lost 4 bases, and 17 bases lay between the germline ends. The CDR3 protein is CASSFLGGGAYGYTF. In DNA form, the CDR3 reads TGTGCCAGTAGTTTCCTTGGGGGGGGCGCCTATGGCTACACCTTC.

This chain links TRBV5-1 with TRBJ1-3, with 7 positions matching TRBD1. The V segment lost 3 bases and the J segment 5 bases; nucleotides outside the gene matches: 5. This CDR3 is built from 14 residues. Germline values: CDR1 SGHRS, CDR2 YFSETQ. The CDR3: CASSSRGDRNTIYF. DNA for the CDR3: TGCGCCAGCAGCTCCAGGGGGGATCGAAACACCATATATTTT.

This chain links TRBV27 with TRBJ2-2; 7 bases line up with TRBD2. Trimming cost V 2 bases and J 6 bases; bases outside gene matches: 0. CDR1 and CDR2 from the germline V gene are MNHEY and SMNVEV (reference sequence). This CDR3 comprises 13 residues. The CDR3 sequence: CASSLRGAGELFF. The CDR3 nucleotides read TGTGCCAGCAGTTTACGGGGGGCCGGGGAGCTGTTTTTT.

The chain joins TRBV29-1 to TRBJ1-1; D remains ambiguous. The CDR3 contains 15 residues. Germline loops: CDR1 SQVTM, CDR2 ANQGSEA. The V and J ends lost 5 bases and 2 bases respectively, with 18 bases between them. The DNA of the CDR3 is TGCAGCGTTTTCCCGCTCCCAGCAGGTAACACTGAAGCTTTCTTT. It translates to CSVFPLPAGNTEAFF. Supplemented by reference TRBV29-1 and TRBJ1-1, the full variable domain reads SAVISQKPSRDICQRGTSLTIQCQVDSQVTMMFWYRQQPGQSLTLIATANQGSEATYESGFVIDKFPISRPNLTFSTLTVSNMSPEDSSIYLCSVFPLPAGNTEAFFGQGTRLTVV.

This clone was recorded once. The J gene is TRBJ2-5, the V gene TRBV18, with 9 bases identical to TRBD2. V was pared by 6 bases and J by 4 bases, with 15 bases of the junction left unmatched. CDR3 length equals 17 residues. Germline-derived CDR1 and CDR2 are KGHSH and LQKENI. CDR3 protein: CASSLAGFSGGGETQYF. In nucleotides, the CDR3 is TGTGCCAGCTCGCTAGCGGGGTTTTCCGGCGGGGGAGAGACCCAGTACTTC.

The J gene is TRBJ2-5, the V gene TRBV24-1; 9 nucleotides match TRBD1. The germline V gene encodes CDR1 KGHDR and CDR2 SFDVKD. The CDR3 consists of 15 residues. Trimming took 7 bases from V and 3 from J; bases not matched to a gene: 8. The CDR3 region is CATRGRDRDEETQYF. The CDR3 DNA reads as TGTGCCACCAGGGGCCGGGACAGGGACGAAGAGACCCAGTACTTC.

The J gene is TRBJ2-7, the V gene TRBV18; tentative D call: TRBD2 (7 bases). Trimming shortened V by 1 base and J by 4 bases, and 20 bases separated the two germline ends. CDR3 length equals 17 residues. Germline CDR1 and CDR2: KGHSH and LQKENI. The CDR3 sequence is CASSPREGVTGLYEQYF. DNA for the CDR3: TGTGCCAGCTCACCACGGGAGGGGGTAACGGGTTTGTACGAGCAGTACTTC.

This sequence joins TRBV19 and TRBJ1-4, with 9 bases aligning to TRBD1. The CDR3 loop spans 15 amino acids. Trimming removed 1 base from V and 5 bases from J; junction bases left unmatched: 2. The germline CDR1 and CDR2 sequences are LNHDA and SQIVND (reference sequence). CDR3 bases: TGTGCCAGTAGTATAGCAGGGACAGGGAATGAAAAACTGTTTTTT. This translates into CASSIAGTGNEKLFF. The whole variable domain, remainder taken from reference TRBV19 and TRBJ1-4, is DGGITQSPKYLFRKEGQNVTLSCEQNLNHDAMYWYRQDPGQGLRLIYYSQIVNDFQKGDIAEGYSVSREKKESFPLTVTSAQKNPTAFYLCASSIAGTGNEKLFFGSGTQLSVL.

CDR3 DNA: TGTGCCAGCAGCTACAGGGGGCAGGACTATGGCTACACCTTC. Translation gives CASSYRGQDYGYTF. The chain is built from TRBV7-2 and TRBJ1-2; 9 bases are a match to TRBD1. The CDR3 sequence is 14 residues long. Germline CDR1 reads SGHTA; CDR2 reads FQGNSA. V lost 4 bases, J lost 3 bases, and 3 bases stayed unmatched.

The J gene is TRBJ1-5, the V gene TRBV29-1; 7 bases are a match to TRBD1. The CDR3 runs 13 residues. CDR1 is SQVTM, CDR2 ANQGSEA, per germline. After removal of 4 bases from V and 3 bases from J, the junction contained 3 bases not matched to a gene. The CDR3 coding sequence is TGCAGCGTTGGGGACAGTTACAATCAGCCCCAGCATTTT. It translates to CSVGDSYNQPQHF.